The 8 T cell receptor beta chains reported below all come from one sample, sequenced in a study of beta chain features in type 1 diabetes. All of the isolated RNA was reverse transcribed, so expressed TCRB transcripts were sequenced. Profiled with immunoSEQ multiplex PCR; TCRdb holds only in-frame clones, not every one. This sample yields roughly 300,000 clones, of which 14% are seen a single time; over 5.5% belongs to the top ten. The sequencing input was central memory CD4+ T cells from blood. These receptors all stem from a man under 40 in good health.

This clone was seen only a few times. In nucleotides, the CDR3 is TGCGCCAGTCGGGAGGGGGATGAGCAGTTCTTC. Translated: CASREGDEQFF. V and J are TRBV5-1 and TRBJ2-1, with 8 bases matching TRBD2. The CDR3 covers 11 residues. CDR1 is SGHRS and CDR2 is YFSETQ in the germline V gene. Losses at the gene ends were 8 bases for V and 8 bases for J; bases not matched to a gene: 3. The whole variable domain, filled in from reference TRBV5-1 and TRBJ2-1, reads KAGVTQTPRYLIKTRGQQVTLSCSPISGHRSVSWYQQTPGQGLQFLFEYFSETQRNKGNFPGRFSGRQFSNSRSEMNVSTLELGDSALYLCASREGDEQFFGPGTRLTVL.

V gene TRBV5-8 combines with J gene TRBJ2-2; D call uncertain. The V end lost 1 base, the J end lost 6 bases, and 19 bases lay between the germline ends. The CDR3 runs to 17 residues. Germline CDR1 and CDR2: SGHTS and YDEGEE. For the CDR3, the DNA is TGTGCCAGCAGCTTGTCGCTAGGGTTCAACTCCGCCGGGGAGCTGTTTTTT. Protein sequence: CASSLSLGFNSAGELFF. The full variable domain, in which reference TRBV5-8 and TRBJ2-2 provide the parts outside the CDR3, is EAGVTQSPTHLIKTRGQQATLRCSPISGHTSVYWYQQALGLGLQFLLWYDEGEERNRGNFPPRFSGRQFPNYSSELNVNALELEDSALYLCASSLSLGFNSAGELFFGEGSRLTVL.

The chain has TRBV18 and TRBJ2-7; D call uncertain. The length of the CDR3 is 14 residues. Per the germline V gene, CDR1 is KGHSH and CDR2 is LQKENI. V lost 3 bases and J 3 bases, leaving 12 bases between the germline ends. The CDR3 sequence is CASSPTINDYEQYF. CDR3 DNA: TGTGCCAGCTCACCGACGATAAACGACTACGAGCAGTACTTC.

The chain links TRBV6-5 to TRBJ2-3; D is unclear. The ends were cut back, 6 bases at V and 7 bases at J, with 11 bases in the middle. Germline assignment: CDR1 MNHEY and CDR2 SVGAGI. There are 12 residues in the CDR3. The CDR3 region has the DNA TGTGCCAGCAGCTCCCCGAGAAATACGCAGTATTTT. It specifies CASSSPRNTQYF.

The V and J genes are TRBV19 and TRBJ2-1; 7 nucleotides align to TRBD2. The CDR3 loop spans 14 amino acids. Germline V gene data show CDR1 as LNHDA and CDR2 as SQIVND (reference sequence). DNA of the CDR3: TGTGCTGCTGCGATCCCGGGACTAAACAATGAGCAGTTCTTC. This translates into CAAAIPGLNNEQFF.

This clone was observed a handful of times. The J gene is TRBJ2-7, the V gene TRBV7-8; D remains ambiguous. Trimming took off 3 bases at V and 3 bases at J, with 9 bases between the two ends. CDR1 and CDR2 from the germline V gene are SGHVS and FQNEAQ. This CDR3 is 13 amino acids long. The CDR3, as DNA: TGTGCCAGCAGCTTTGGGCCTAACTACGAGCAGTACGTC. Residues: CASSFGPNYEQYV.

This clone has only a few counts. The chain links TRBV6-1 to TRBJ1-5; D uncertain. The CDR3 consists of 12 residues. V lost 2 bases to trimming and J lost 4 bases, with 3 bases between them. The germline CDR1 and CDR2 sequences are MNHNS and SASEGT. Written as DNA, the CDR3 is TGTGCCAGCAGTGAACCTAATCAGCCCCAGCATTTT. Translated, it gives CASSEPNQPQHF.

This chain links TRBV6-6 with TRBJ1-1, with D possibly matching TRBD1 (6 bases). The germline CDR1 and CDR2 sequences are MNHNY and SVGAGI (reference sequence). Trimming took off 0 bases at V and 4 bases at J, with 9 bases between the two ends. This CDR3 region has 14 residues. CDR3 nucleotide sequence: TGTGCCAGCAGTTACTCGGACAGAACCACTGAAGCTTTCTTT. The encoded protein is CASSYSDRTTEAFF.